This is a list of T cell receptor beta chains from one sample in a study of blood T cell repertoires in COVID-19. TCRdb's table, derived via immunoSEQ multiplex PCR, lists solely in-frame clones and lacks some. This sample has under 85,000 clones, with roughly nine tenths found just once. Sequencing input: peripheral blood. These receptors were collected from an elderly man in a cohort sampled during active COVID-19. Each CDR3 is given with its conserved first and last residue. D genes are given only for firm matches. Clone size, where shown, is once, few, many, or a class for clones that have expanded.

J gene | CDR3 length | V gene | clone size | D gene | CDR3 DNA | CDR3 protein
TRBJ2-7 | 15 | TRBV2 | - | TRBD1 | TGTGCCAGCAGTGCCTTTCCGGGACAGGGCTACGAGCAGTACTTC | CASSAFPGQGYEQYF
TRBJ2-4 | 13 | TRBV6-5 | - | TRBD1 | TGTGCCAGCGGTATCAGGGGGAAAGACATTCAGTACTTC | CASGIRGKDIQYF
TRBJ2-3 | 13 | TRBV29-1 | - | - | TGCAGCGTTGACCAGGGTTTCACAGATACGCAGTATTTT | CSVDQGFTDTQYF
TRBJ1-4 | 12 | TRBV20-1 | - | - | TGCAGTGCTAGTCCGGGGAATGAAAAACTGTTTTTT | CSASPGNEKLFF
TRBJ2-7 | 16 | TRBV18 | once | TRBD1 | TGTGCCAGCTCACCAGTCAGGGGGCCAGACCCTTACGAGCAGTACTTC | CASSPVRGPDPYEQYF
TRBJ1-4 | 15 | TRBV6-2/TRBV6-3 | once | - | TGTGCCAGCAGTTACTCCGGGGGGGCAGATGAAAAACTGTTTTTT | CASSYSGGADEKLFF
TRBJ2-3 | 13 | TRBV7-6 | - | - | TGTGCCAGCAGCTCCGCGGGGGCCGGTACGCAGTATTTT | CASSSAGAGTQYF
TRBJ2-2 | 15 | TRBV2 | - | TRBD1 | TGTGCCAGCAGACCGGACAGGGCAGGGACCGGGGAGCTGTTTTTT | CASRPDRAGTGELFF
TRBJ2-2 | 14 | TRBV19 | - | TRBD2 | TGTGCCAGTAGAGTGCGGGGGGGGACCGGGGAGCTGTTTTTT | CASRVRGGTGELFF
TRBJ1-1 | 17 | TRBV6-6 | once | TRBD1 | TGTGCCAGCAGTCGAAACAGGGGGCGAACCGACGACACTGAAGCTTTCTTT | CASSRNRGRTDDTEAFF
TRBJ2-7 | 15 | TRBV7-2 | - | - | TGTGCCAGCAGCTTAGCGGGGGCCAGCTCCTACGAGCAGTACTTC | CASSLAGASSYEQYF
TRBJ2-1 | 14 | TRBV5-5 | - | - | TGTGCCAGCAGCCCTCGAGAAAGAGCGGATGAGCAGTTCTTC | CASSPRERADEQFF
TRBJ1-3 | 15 | TRBV20-1 | - | - | TGCAGTGCTAGTCTGGACAGCCGCTCTGGAAACACCATATATTTT | CSASLDSRSGNTIYF
TRBJ2-1 | 16 | TRBV10-3 | - | TRBD2 | TGTGCCATCAGTGTGTTAGCGGGCGACTCCTACAATGAGCAGTTCTTC | CAISVLAGDSYNEQFF
TRBJ2-5 | 14 | TRBV25-1 | - | - | TGTGCCAGCAGTGTAACAGGGAGTAGAGAGACCCAGTACTTC | CASSVTGSRETQYF
TRBJ2-1 | 13 | TRBV27 | - | TRBD2 | TGTGCCAGCAGTCCCATAGCGGGGAATGAGCAGTTCTTC | CASSPIAGNEQFF
TRBJ2-4 | 15 | TRBV5-6 | few | TRBD1 | TGTGCCAGCAGCTCAGGGGGTCTGGCCAAAAACATTCAGTACTTC | CASSSGGLAKNIQYF
TRBJ1-1 | 13 | TRBV19 | - | - | TGTGCCAGTAGTAACAGGGAAAACACTGAAGCTTTCTTT | CASSNRENTEAFF
TRBJ1-4 | 20 | TRBV18 | - | - | TGTGCCAGCTCACCACCGGAGACAGTGGGTGGGCTCCCTTATAATGAAAAACTGTTTTTT | CASSPPETVGGLPYNEKLFF
TRBJ1-6 | 17 | TRBV7-4 | - | TRBD1 | TGTGCCAGCAGCATCGGGACAGAAGTCCCATATAATTCACCCCTCCACTTT | CASSIGTEVPYNSPLHF
TRBJ2-2 | 18 | TRBV27 | - | TRBD2 | TGTGCCAGCAGTCACCGACTAGCGGGGGTTACGAACACCGGGGAGCTGTTTTTT | CASSHRLAGVTNTGELFF
TRBJ1-5 | 13 | TRBV12-3/TRBV12-4 | few | TRBD1 | TGTGCCAGCAGTTTAGCCCAGGGACAGCCCAAGCATTTT | CASSLAQGQPKHF
TRBJ1-1 | 14 | TRBV10-1 | once | - | TGCGCCAGCACCGCGAGCTCCGTGAACACTGAAGCTTTCTTT | CASTASSVNTEAFF
TRBJ2-3 | 16 | TRBV7-6 | - | - | TGTGCCAGCAGCTTAGTGCGGCCAGCTAGCACAGATACGCAGTATTTT | CASSLVRPASTDTQYF